This entry lists 11 T cell receptor beta chains sequenced from one sample in a study of blood T cell repertoires in COVID-19. TCRdb keeps only in-frame clones here, not all; method: immunoSEQ multiplex PCR. The sample includes about 76,000 clones, less than 90% of them seen just once. Material: peripheral blood. The source of these receptors is a human donor in a cohort sampled during active COVID-19.

This clone came up a few times. The J gene is TRBJ2-3, the V gene TRBV7-2; 9 nucleotides match TRBD2. The germline CDR1 and CDR2 sequences are SGHTA and FQGNSA. V dropped 7 bases and J dropped 4; count of bases not matched to a gene: 6. This CDR3 has 14 amino acids. DNA of the CDR3: TGTGCCAGCATACTGACTAGCGGATCAGATACGCAGTATTTT. Its translation is CASILTSGSDTQYF. Full variable domain (remainder filled in from reference TRBV7-2 and TRBJ2-3): GAGVSQSPSNKVTEKGKDVELRCDPISGHTALYWYRQSLGQGLEFLIYFQGNSAPDKSGLPSDRFSAERTGGSVSTLTIQRTQQEDSAVYLCASILTSGSDTQYFGPGTRLTVL.

This chain uses TRBV12-3 or TRBV12-4 with TRBJ2-7; D is perhaps TRBD2 (5 bases). Trimming cost V 5 bases and J 6 bases, with 14 bases left between them. This CDR3 has 13 amino acids. The CDR3 reads CASSGGLGGEQYF. The CDR3 DNA reads TGTGCCAGCAGTGGCGGACTCGGAGGCGAGCAGTACTTC.

The chain joins TRBV5-5 to TRBJ1-4; D is ambiguous. The CDR3 extends over 14 amino acids. V lost 0 bases, J lost 8 bases, and 11 bases lay in between. CDR1 is SGHKS and CDR2 is YYEKEE in the germline V gene (reference sequence). The CDR3: CASSLAGSTEKLFF. The DNA for the CDR3 is TGTGCCAGCAGCTTGGCGGGGTCGACGGAAAAACTGTTTTTT.

V and J are TRBV6-5 and TRBJ1-4, with 10 bases identical to TRBD1. V lost 6 bases and J lost 8; bases outside the gene matches: 9. The length of the CDR3 is 15 residues. Germline CDR1 reads MNHEY; CDR2 reads SVGAGI. The CDR3 DNA sequence: TGTGCCAGCAGCCGGGACAGGGGAGGTGAAGAAAAACTGTTTTTT. It translates to CASSRDRGGEEKLFF.

The chain joins TRBV11-2 to TRBJ2-1; 12 bases are shared with TRBD2. Germline values: CDR1 SGHAT, CDR2 FQNNGV. This CDR3 contains 15 residues. The ends lost 4 bases at V and 4 bases at J; junction bases unmatched: 2. The CDR3 is CASSSTSGGYNEQFF. The CDR3 nucleotides are TGTGCCAGCAGCTCCACTAGCGGGGGGTACAATGAGCAGTTCTTC.

V usage is TRBV10-3 and J usage is TRBJ2-7; 7 bases align to TRBD1. V dropped 5 bases and J dropped 5; count of bases not matched to a gene: 6. There are 13 residues in the CDR3. From germline, CDR1 is ENHRY and CDR2 SYGVKD. In DNA form, the CDR3 reads TGTGCCATCAGTTCGACAGGGCAGAACGAGCAGTACTTC. Translation gives CAISSTGQNEQYF.

J is TRBJ2-7 and V is TRBV5-1; D gene uncertain. The CDR3 loop spans 12 amino acids. Trimming left V 4 bases short and J 0 bases short, with 5 bases between. In germline, CDR1 is SGHRS, CDR2 YFSETQ. CDR3 DNA: TGCGCCAGCAGCGAGAACTCCTACGAGCAGTACTTC. Its protein product is CASSENSYEQYF.

The chain carries TRBV2 and TRBJ2-7, with 9 bases identical to TRBD1. Per the germline V gene, CDR1 is SNHLY and CDR2 is FYNNEI. The CDR3 is 13 amino acids. J lost 4 bases, V lost 11 bases, and 9 bases had no gene match. The CDR3 DNA is TGTGCCCGCACAGAACAGGGGGCTTACGAGCAGTACTTC. It encodes CARTEQGAYEQYF.

V and J are TRBV5-6 and TRBJ2-1; D is perhaps TRBD2 (6 bases). Looked up from germline, CDR1 is SGHDT and CDR2 is YYEEEE. Trimming took off 4 bases at V and 6 bases at J, with 20 bases between the two ends. This CDR3 comprises 16 residues. The CDR3, as DNA: TGTGCCAGCAGCCGTGGGGGGATGCAGTTTGCCAATGAGCAGTTCTTC. Its translation: CASSRGGMQFANEQFF.

This clone was seen a single time. The chain links TRBV5-1 to TRBJ2-2, with TRBD1 matching over 8 bases. This CDR3 has 15 residues. The V gene end was trimmed by 0 bases and the J gene end by 6 bases; junction bases not matched to a gene: 4. Germline CDR1 SGHRS, CDR2 YFSETQ. CDR3 DNA sequence: TGCGCCAGCAGCTTGGCCGGACAGGGTCCCGGGGAGCTGTTTTTT. It codes for CASSLAGQGPGELFF.

CDR3 coding DNA: TGCGCCAGCAGCCAAGATGACAGGGGAAACTATGGCTACACCTTC. Protein product: CASSQDDRGNYGYTF. The genes are TRBV4-1 and TRBJ1-2; 8 positions agree with TRBD1. The CDR3 has 15 residues. Germline V CDR1 and CDR2: MGHRA, YSYEKL. V shed 0 bases and J 2 bases; nucleotides not matched to a gene: 2.